This T cell receptor beta chain is from a study of radiotherapy plus CTLA-4 blockade in lung cancer. Regarding the study as a whole: There was expansion of tumor-derived TCR clones in blood after radiotherapy plus ipilimumab. Early blood T cell clone dynamics reportedly forecast response best, with interferon-beta.

TCRdb's table, derived via immunoSEQ multiplex PCR, lists solely in-frame clones and lacks some. In the table there are approximately 69,000 clones, around 82% of which are singletons. For this clone: What it recognizes is unknown.

Patients had chemo-refractory metastatic non-small-cell lung cancer and received focal radiation plus CTLA-4 blockade that used ipilimumab. The CDR3 sequence is 15 residues long. From germline, CDR1 is SGHTA and CDR2 FQGNSA. V trimming: 1 base; J trimming: 9 bases; junction bases outside the gene matches: 2. The chain uses TRBV7-2 and TRBJ2-1; TRBD2 agrees at 14 bases. The source material was peripheral blood, sampled from a patient treated with radiotherapy plus ipilimumab. The origin of this receptor is a human donor with non-small cell lung cancer who had a complete response to radiotherapy plus ipilimumab. The CDR3 loop is CASSLGLAGGREQFF. CDR3 nucleotide sequence: TGTGCCAGCAGCTTAGGACTAGCGGGGGGGCGTGAGCAGTTCTTC. Full variable domain (missing parts from reference TRBV7-2 and TRBJ2-1): GAGVSQSPSNKVTEKGKDVELRCDPISGHTALYWYRQSLGQGLEFLIYFQGNSAPDKSGLPSDRFSAERTGGSVSTLTIQRTQQEDSAVYLCASSLGLAGGREQFFGPGTRLTVL.